These T cell receptor beta chains were read from a single sample in a study of T cells in Graves' hyperthyroidism and ophthalmopathy. One entry per CDR3 protein, called by TCRdb with MiXCR from the multiplex PCR reads. The profile shows 700,000 to 850,000 distinct CDR3 sequences, under 45% of them singletons. Sequenced sample: blood. These receptors originate from a woman aged 40 to 50 with Graves' hyperthyroidism. Each CDR3 is given with its conserved first and last residue. The order of the fields is J gene, V gene, D gene, clone size, CDR3 protein, CDR3 DNA. A D gene is named only where the DNA matches it firmly. Where a row states a size, it is once, few, many or the class of an expanded clone; other rows omit it.

j_gene: TRBJ2-7
v_gene: TRBV6-5
d_gene: -
abundance: few
CDR3aa: CASSYSPESSYEQYF
CDR3nt: TGTGCCAGCAGTTACTCCCCAGAGAGCTCCTACGAGCAGTACTTC

j_gene: TRBJ2-6
v_gene: TRBV6-2/TRBV6-3
d_gene: -
abundance: -
CDR3aa: CASSWPSGANVLTF
CDR3nt: TGTGCCAGCAGTTGGCCGTCTGGGGCCAACGTCCTGACTTTC

j_gene: TRBJ1-2
v_gene: TRBV19
d_gene: -
abundance: -
CDR3aa: CASSIGGASYGYTF
CDR3nt: TGTGCCAGTAGTATAGGGGGCGCTTCCTATGGCTACACCTTC

j_gene: TRBJ1-2
v_gene: TRBV10-3
d_gene: -
abundance: few
CDR3aa: CAISDLTRATPNYGYTF
CDR3nt: TGTGCCATCAGTGACCTTACGAGGGCGACCCCTAACTATGGCTACACCTTC

j_gene: TRBJ1-5
v_gene: TRBV28
d_gene: -
abundance: -
CDR3aa: CATRSNQPQHF
CDR3nt: TGTGCCACCCGGAGCAATCAGCCCCAGCATTTT

j_gene: TRBJ2-7
v_gene: TRBV10-3
d_gene: -
abundance: once
CDR3aa: CAISETDGPYEQYF
CDR3nt: TGTGCCATCAGTGAGACGGACGGGCCCTACGAGCAGTACTTC

j_gene: TRBJ2-7
v_gene: TRBV3-1
d_gene: -
abundance: few
CDR3aa: CASSQEMDYEQYF
CDR3nt: TGTGCCAGCAGCCAAGAAATGGACTACGAGCAGTACTTC

j_gene: TRBJ1-6
v_gene: TRBV6-1
d_gene: TRBD1
abundance: -
CDR3aa: CASRRQGASNSPLHF
CDR3nt: TGTGCCAGCAGGAGACAGGGGGCAAGTAATTCACCCCTCCACTTT

j_gene: TRBJ1-2
v_gene: TRBV7-9
d_gene: -
abundance: -
CDR3aa: CASSLENDYGHTF
CDR3nt: TGTGCCAGCAGCTTAGAGAATGACTATGGCCACACCTTC

j_gene: TRBJ1-1
v_gene: TRBV6-6
d_gene: -
abundance: few
CDR3aa: CASSRGGVEAFF
CDR3nt: TGTGCCAGCAGTCGGGGGGGGGTTGAAGCTTTCTTT

j_gene: TRBJ2-7
v_gene: TRBV7-2
d_gene: -
abundance: -
CDR3aa: CASSQETTGWASGTEQYF
CDR3nt: TGTGCCAGCAGCCAGGAAACGACGGGCTGGGCCTCGGGAACCGAGCAGTACTTC

j_gene: TRBJ2-7
v_gene: TRBV7-9
d_gene: TRBD2
abundance: -
CDR3aa: CASILSGLAGGNEQYF
CDR3nt: TGTGCCAGCATCCTATCAGGACTAGCGGGGGGGAACGAGCAGTACTTC

j_gene: TRBJ1-2
v_gene: TRBV12-3/TRBV12-4
d_gene: -
abundance: few
CDR3aa: CASSLDGLWGYTF
CDR3nt: TGTGCCAGCAGTTTAGACGGGCTCTGGGGCTACACCTTC

j_gene: TRBJ2-7
v_gene: TRBV4-3
d_gene: TRBD2
abundance: -
CDR3aa: CASSQGTRSSEQYF
CDR3nt: TGCGCCAGCAGCCAAGGGACTAGGTCCTCCGAGCAGTACTTC

j_gene: TRBJ1-4
v_gene: TRBV20-1
d_gene: -
abundance: few
CDR3aa: CSASASGGVEKLFF
CDR3nt: TGCAGTGCTAGTGCGAGCGGGGGGGTTGAAAAACTGTTTTTT

j_gene: TRBJ1-3
v_gene: TRBV11-2
d_gene: -
abundance: -
CDR3aa: CASSLEPGRQLGNTIYF
CDR3nt: TGTGCCAGCAGCTTAGAGCCAGGCCGGCAGCTCGGGAACACCATATATTTT

j_gene: TRBJ2-7
v_gene: TRBV6-1
d_gene: TRBD1
abundance: -
CDR3aa: CASSPTGGNYEQYF
CDR3nt: TGTGCCAGCAGTCCGACAGGGGGCAACTACGAGCAGTACTTC

j_gene: TRBJ2-5
v_gene: TRBV7-2
d_gene: TRBD2
abundance: -
CDR3aa: CVSSLARTGRLAGAQETQYF
CDR3nt: TGTGTCAGCAGCTTAGCACGCACGGGTCGACTAGCGGGGGCCCAAGAGACCCAGTACTTC

j_gene: TRBJ2-7
v_gene: TRBV29-1
d_gene: TRBD1
abundance: -
CDR3aa: CSFEAGGIYEQYF
CDR3nt: TGCAGCTTTGAGGCAGGGGGCATCTACGAGCAGTACTTC

j_gene: TRBJ2-7
v_gene: TRBV6-2/TRBV6-3
d_gene: -
abundance: -
CDR3aa: CASSYSSGAFEQYF
CDR3nt: TGTGCCAGCAGTTACTCTTCCGGGGCATTCGAGCAGTACTTC

j_gene: TRBJ2-5
v_gene: TRBV6-5
d_gene: -
abundance: -
CDR3aa: CASSYGNPQETQYF
CDR3nt: TGTGCCAGCAGTTACGGAAACCCCCAAGAGACCCAGTACTTC

j_gene: TRBJ1-5
v_gene: TRBV12-3/TRBV12-4
d_gene: -
abundance: many
CDR3aa: CASSYNSDQPQHF
CDR3nt: TGTGCCAGCAGTTACAACTCCGATCAGCCCCAGCATTTT

j_gene: TRBJ2-7
v_gene: TRBV7-9
d_gene: -
abundance: -
CDR3aa: CASSIALTGLSYEQYF
CDR3nt: TGTGCCAGCAGCATAGCGTTGACAGGTCTCTCCTACGAGCAGTACTTC

j_gene: TRBJ1-5
v_gene: TRBV7-8
d_gene: -
abundance: -
CDR3aa: CASSQVLQGQPQHF
CDR3nt: TGTGCCAGCAGCCAAGTCCTGCAAGGTCAGCCCCAGCATTTT

j_gene: TRBJ1-1
v_gene: TRBV12-3/TRBV12-4
d_gene: TRBD1
abundance: -
CDR3aa: CASSFQDRGFGEAFF
CDR3nt: TGTGCCAGCAGTTTCCAGGACAGGGGGTTTGGTGAAGCTTTCTTT

j_gene: TRBJ2-2
v_gene: TRBV7-9
d_gene: -
abundance: many
CDR3aa: CATQGVGELFF
CDR3nt: TGTGCCACCCAGGGCGTCGGGGAGCTGTTTTTT

j_gene: TRBJ1-3
v_gene: TRBV6-1
d_gene: -
abundance: few
CDR3aa: CASTWPRNGITGNTIYF
CDR3nt: TGTGCCAGCACCTGGCCCAGAAACGGGATTACTGGAAACACCATATATTTT

j_gene: TRBJ2-5
v_gene: TRBV5-1
d_gene: TRBD1
abundance: few
CDR3aa: CASSPRQGDEAQYF
CDR3nt: TGCGCCAGCAGCCCAAGACAGGGAGACGAGGCCCAGTACTTC

j_gene: TRBJ1-1
v_gene: TRBV10-3
d_gene: -
abundance: few
CDR3aa: CASYQQGWEAEAFF
CDR3nt: TGTGCCAGCTATCAACAGGGATGGGAGGCTGAAGCTTTCTTT

j_gene: TRBJ2-7
v_gene: TRBV7-2
d_gene: TRBD1
abundance: once
CDR3aa: CASSYEGAAYEQYF
CDR3nt: TGTGCCAGCAGCTACGAGGGGGCGGCCTACGAGCAGTACTTC

j_gene: TRBJ2-7
v_gene: TRBV15
d_gene: -
abundance: -
CDR3aa: CATSRDSDYEQYF
CDR3nt: TGTGCCACCAGCAGAGATTCGGATTACGAGCAGTACTTC

j_gene: TRBJ2-7
v_gene: TRBV6-1
d_gene: TRBD2
abundance: -
CDR3aa: CATVRTSGAYEQYF
CDR3nt: TGTGCCACCGTCCGGACTAGTGGGGCCTACGAGCAGTACTTC

j_gene: TRBJ1-2
v_gene: TRBV7-2
d_gene: TRBD1
abundance: many
CDR3aa: CASSLAGTGLGYTF
CDR3nt: TGTGCCAGCAGCTTAGCCGGGACAGGGTTGGGCTACACCTTC

j_gene: TRBJ2-7
v_gene: TRBV6-4
d_gene: -
abundance: -
CDR3aa: CASSLAQAHYEQYF
CDR3nt: TGTGCCAGCAGTTTGGCACAGGCACACTACGAGCAGTACTTC

j_gene: TRBJ2-5
v_gene: TRBV29-1
d_gene: TRBD2
abundance: -
CDR3aa: CSGILAGGPETQYF
CDR3nt: TGCAGCGGTATACTAGCGGGAGGGCCGGAGACCCAGTACTTC

j_gene: TRBJ1-1
v_gene: TRBV7-9
d_gene: TRBD1
abundance: few
CDR3aa: CASSLAPGRGRGNTEAFF
CDR3nt: TGTGCCAGCAGCTTAGCGCCGGGCAGGGGGCGTGGTAATACTGAAGCTTTCTTT

j_gene: TRBJ1-1
v_gene: TRBV20-1
d_gene: TRBD1
abundance: many
CDR3aa: CGVPLSQGARTEAFF
CDR3nt: TGCGGCGTTCCCCTGAGTCAGGGGGCGCGAACTGAAGCTTTCTTT

j_gene: TRBJ2-6
v_gene: TRBV9
d_gene: -
abundance: -
CDR3aa: CASSVGQILLGSGANVLTF
CDR3nt: TGTGCCAGCAGCGTAGGACAGATCCTTTTAGGCTCTGGGGCCAACGTCCTGACTTTC

j_gene: TRBJ1-6
v_gene: TRBV5-6
d_gene: -
abundance: many
CDR3aa: CASSLLAGSNSPLHF
CDR3nt: TGTGCCAGCAGCCTCCTTGCAGGGTCTAATTCACCCCTCCACTTT

j_gene: TRBJ2-7
v_gene: TRBV29-1
d_gene: TRBD1
abundance: -
CDR3aa: CSFLQGADEQYF
CDR3nt: TGCAGCTTCTTACAGGGGGCGGACGAGCAGTACTTC

j_gene: TRBJ1-2
v_gene: TRBV19
d_gene: TRBD1
abundance: -
CDR3aa: CASSIPGQGAYGYTF
CDR3nt: TGTGCCAGTAGTATTCCCGGACAGGGGGCCTATGGCTACACCTTC

j_gene: TRBJ2-7
v_gene: TRBV20-1
d_gene: TRBD2
abundance: few
CDR3aa: CSARDLTYSGSRDEQYF
CDR3nt: TGCAGTGCTAGAGATTTGACCTATAGCGGGAGTCGAGACGAGCAGTACTTC

j_gene: TRBJ1-1
v_gene: TRBV12-3/TRBV12-4
d_gene: TRBD1
abundance: -
CDR3aa: CASRGTGWDTEAFF
CDR3nt: TGTGCCAGCAGGGGGACAGGGTGGGACACTGAAGCTTTCTTT

j_gene: TRBJ1-2
v_gene: TRBV4-1
d_gene: -
abundance: -
CDR3aa: CASSQEAGVGYGYTF
CDR3nt: TGCGCCAGCAGCCAAGAAGCAGGGGTAGGCTATGGCTACACCTTC

j_gene: TRBJ1-5
v_gene: TRBV15
d_gene: -
abundance: many
CDR3aa: CATSRERQSNQPQHF
CDR3nt: TGTGCCACCAGCAGAGAGAGGCAGAGCAATCAGCCCCAGCATTTT